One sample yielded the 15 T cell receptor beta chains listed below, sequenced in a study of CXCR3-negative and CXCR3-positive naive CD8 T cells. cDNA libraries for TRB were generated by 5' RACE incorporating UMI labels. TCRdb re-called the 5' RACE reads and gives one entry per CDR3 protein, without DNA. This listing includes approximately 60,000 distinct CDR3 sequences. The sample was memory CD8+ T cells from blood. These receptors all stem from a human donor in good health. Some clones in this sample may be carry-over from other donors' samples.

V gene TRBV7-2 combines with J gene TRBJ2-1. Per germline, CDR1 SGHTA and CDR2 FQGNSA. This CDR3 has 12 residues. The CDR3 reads CASSFVAYEQFF.

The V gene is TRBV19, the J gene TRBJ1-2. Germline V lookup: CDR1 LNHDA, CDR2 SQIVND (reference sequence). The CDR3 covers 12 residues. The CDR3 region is CASRAGIYGYTF.

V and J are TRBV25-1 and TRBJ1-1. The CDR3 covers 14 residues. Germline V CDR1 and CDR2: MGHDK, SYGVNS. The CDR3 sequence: CASSERGMGTEAFF.

The CDR3 protein is CASSLGLVSYEQYF. The gene calls are TRBV28 and TRBJ2-7; TCRdb outputs TRBD2, but without DNA this stays unchecked. The CDR3 totals 14 residues. CDR1 and CDR2 (germline): MDHEN, SYDVKM.

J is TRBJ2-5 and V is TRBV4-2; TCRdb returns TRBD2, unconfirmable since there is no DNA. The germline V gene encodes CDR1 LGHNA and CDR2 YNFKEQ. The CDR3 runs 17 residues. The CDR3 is CASSPSPTGTAQETQYF.

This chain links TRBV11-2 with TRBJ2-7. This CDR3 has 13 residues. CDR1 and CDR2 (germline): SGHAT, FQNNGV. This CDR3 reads CASSLDWGNEQYF.

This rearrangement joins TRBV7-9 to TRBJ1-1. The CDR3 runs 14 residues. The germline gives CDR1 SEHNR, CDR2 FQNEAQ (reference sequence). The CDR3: CASSLTDTNTEAFF.

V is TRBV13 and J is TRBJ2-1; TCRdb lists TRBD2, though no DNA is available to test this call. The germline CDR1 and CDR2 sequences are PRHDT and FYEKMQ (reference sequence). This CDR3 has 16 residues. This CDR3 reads CASSYGTSGSYNEQFF.

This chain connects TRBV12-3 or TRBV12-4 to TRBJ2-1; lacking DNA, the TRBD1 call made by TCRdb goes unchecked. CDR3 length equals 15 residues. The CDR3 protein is CASSHGQGRNNEQFF.

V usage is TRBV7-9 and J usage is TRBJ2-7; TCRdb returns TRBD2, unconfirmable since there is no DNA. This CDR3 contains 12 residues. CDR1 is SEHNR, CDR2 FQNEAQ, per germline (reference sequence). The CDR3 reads CASSRGLDEQYF. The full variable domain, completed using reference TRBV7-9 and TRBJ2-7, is DTGVSQNPRHKITKRGQNVTFRCDPISEHNRLYWYRQTLGQGPEFLTYFQNEAQLEKSRLLSDRFSAERPKGSFSTLEIQRTEQGDSAMYLCASSRGLDEQYFGPGTRLTVT.

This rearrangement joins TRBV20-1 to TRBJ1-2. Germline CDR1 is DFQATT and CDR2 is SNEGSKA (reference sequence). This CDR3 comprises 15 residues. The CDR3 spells CSAGDRLAINYGYTF.

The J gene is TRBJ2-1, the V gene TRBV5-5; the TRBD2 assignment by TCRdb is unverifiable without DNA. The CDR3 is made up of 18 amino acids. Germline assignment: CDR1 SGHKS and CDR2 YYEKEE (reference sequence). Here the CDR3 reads CASSLVTSGGAFYNEQFF. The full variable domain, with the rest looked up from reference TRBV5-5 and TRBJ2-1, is DAGVTQSPTHLIKTRGQQVTLRCSPISGHKSVSWYQQVLGQGPQFIFQYYEKEERGRGNFPDRFSARQFPNYSSELNVNALLLGDSALYLCASSLVTSGGAFYNEQFFGPGTRLTVL.

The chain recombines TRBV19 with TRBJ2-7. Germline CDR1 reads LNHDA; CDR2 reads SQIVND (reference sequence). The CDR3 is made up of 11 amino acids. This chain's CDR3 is CASSANYEQYF.

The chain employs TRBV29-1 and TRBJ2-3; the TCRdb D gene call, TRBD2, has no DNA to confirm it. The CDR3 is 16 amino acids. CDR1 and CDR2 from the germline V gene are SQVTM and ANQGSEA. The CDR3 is CSVDGKDGLSTDTQYF.

CDR3 in amino acids: CASSQVGGVNTEAFF. This chain uses TRBV14 with TRBJ1-1. CDR3 length: 15 residues. Looked up from germline, CDR1 is SGHDN and CDR2 is FVKESK.